Each of the 6 T cell receptor beta chains below was sequenced from the same sample in a study of control samples from healthy donors and cancer patients. TCRdb keeps only in-frame clones here, not all; method: immunoSEQ multiplex PCR. The sample contains 150,000 or so clones, roughly 94% of which appear only once. Sample: blood. The receptors were gathered from a man aged 35 to 55 in good health.

This chain uses TRBV5-4 with TRBJ2-1, with D perhaps matching TRBD2 (5 bases). The ends were cut back, 4 bases at V and 4 bases at J, with 18 bases in the middle. This CDR3 is 16 amino acids long. Germline V gene lookup returns CDR1 SGHNT and CDR2 YYREEE (reference sequence). CDR3 bases: TGTGCCAGCAGCCCTGCAGGAGGTCTCTTGTACAATGAGCAGTTCTTC. This gives the protein CASSPAGGLLYNEQFF.

V is TRBV19 and J is TRBJ2-1; 10 bases are shared with TRBD1. V lost 5 bases and J lost 5; bases outside the gene matches: 6. Germline V CDR1 and CDR2: LNHDA, SQIVND (reference sequence). CDR3 length: 15 residues. The CDR3 loop reads CASSGWGQGNNEQFF. CDR3 DNA: TGTGCCAGTAGTGGGTGGGGACAGGGGAACAATGAGCAGTTCTTC.

This rearrangement joins TRBV4-1 to TRBJ2-1; tentatively, D is TRBD1 (6 bases). Germline CDR1 is MGHRA and CDR2 is YSYEKL. The CDR3 spans 16 residues. V was trimmed by 4 bases and J by 4 bases, leaving 17 bases between them. In DNA, the CDR3 is TGCGCCAGCAGCCGCTCAGGGGCCCGACCGTACAATGAGCAGTTCTTC. Its protein is CASSRSGARPYNEQFF.

The chain links TRBV30 to TRBJ1-2; D is unresolved. The CDR3 loop spans 10 amino acids. Trimming removed 3 bases from V and 6 bases from J, with 5 bases in between. The germline V gene encodes CDR1 GTSNPN and CDR2 SVGIG (reference sequence). The CDR3 DNA reads as TGTGCCTGGAGAGGTGATGGCTACACCTTC. It translates to CAWRGDGYTF.

This chain connects TRBV28 to TRBJ2-2, with D perhaps being TRBD1 or TRBD2 (6 bases each). The V and J ends lost 6 bases and 9 bases respectively, with 17 bases between them. The CDR3 has 14 amino acids. Germline V gene sequence: CDR1 MDHEN, CDR2 SYDVKM. CDR3 nucleotide sequence: TGTGCCAGCAGCCGACCGCTCGGGGGCCGGGAGCTGTTTTTT. Protein product: CASSRPLGGRELFF.

This clone was seen a single time. V is TRBV5-4 and J is TRBJ1-1; TRBD1 matches at 10 bases. CDR3 length: 13 amino acids. J lost 6 bases, V lost 5 bases, and 4 bases had no gene match. Germline CDR1 SGHNT, CDR2 YYREEE (reference sequence). CDR3 coding DNA: TGTGCCAGCAGGACAGGGGGCATGGCTGAAGCTTTCTTT. It yields the protein CASRTGGMAEAFF. Full variable domain (missing parts from reference TRBV5-4 and TRBJ1-1): ETGVTQSPTHLIKTRGQQVTLRCSSQSGHNTVSWYQQALGQGPQFIFQYYREEENGRGNFPPRFSGLQFPNYSSELNVNALELDDSALYLCASRTGGMAEAFFGQGTRLTVV.